The 9 T cell receptor beta chains listed next were all sequenced from one sample in a study of molecular identifiers for immune sequencing clone quantification. TCRdb recomputed calls from the PCR reads with MiXCR, one row per CDR3 protein. Found here are 75,000 to 100,000 distinct CDR3 sequences, around 17% of them singletons; the top ten hold around 0.8%. Source material: naive CD8+ T cells from blood, with Jurkat cell RNA spiked in. Subset indicated: FACS-sorted CD8+CD4-CCR7+CD45RA+ naive T cells. The receptors were gathered from a human donor in good health. Some libraries in this study had Jurkat cell RNA spiked in.

This clonotype was counted many times. The chain carries TRBV27 and TRBJ2-3; 8 nucleotides align to TRBD2. Germline V gene sequence: CDR1 MNHEY, CDR2 SMNVEV (reference sequence). CDR3 length: 18 residues. J lost 0 bases, V lost 4 bases, and 12 bases had no gene match. CDR3 in DNA: TGTGCCAGCAGTTCCCAGACCGTTAGCGGGATGAGCACAGATACGCAGTATTTT. This gives the protein CASSSQTVSGMSTDTQYF.

This clonotype was seen only a few times. Just one base apart from a much larger clone, this may be a read error. The CDR3 here is CASSQAAEASTGELFF. The CDR3 coding sequence is TGCGCCAGCAGCCAAGCGGCGGAAGCGAGCACCGGGGAGCTGTTTTTT. The chain couples TRBV4-3 to TRBJ2-2; D unclear. Between the trimmed V and J ends, which lost 1 base and 4 bases, there was a span of 13 bases. CDR3 length: 16 amino acids. Germline V gives CDR1 LGHNA, CDR2 YSLEER.

In its sample, this clonotype was seen many times. The chain recombines TRBV28 with TRBJ1-5; possible D gene TRBD1, 5 bases. The CDR3 contains 15 residues. The germline V and J ends were trimmed by 6 bases and 3 bases, with 15 bases remaining between them. CDR1 and CDR2 (germline): MDHEN, SYDVKM. The CDR3 reads CASRSTQAVNQPQHF. The CDR3 DNA sequence: TGTGCCAGCAGGAGCACACAGGCGGTCAATCAGCCCCAGCATTTT.

In this sample, this clonotype turned up once. A read error may explain this, as a much larger clone is one base away. The CDR3 ends on some other residue instead of the conserved phenylalanine or tryptophan, so this is likely a read error. This chain links TRBV5-6 with TRBJ2-1; 8 positions agree with TRBD1. The CDR3 is 15 amino acids. V shed 3 bases and J 6 bases; nucleotides not matched to a gene: 8. Germline V CDR1 and CDR2: SGHDT, YYEEEE. CDR3 nucleotides: TGTGCCAGCAGCTCCCGGACAGGGTACTTCAATGAGCAGTTCTCC. This sequence encodes CASSSRTGYFNEQFS.

This clonotype was detected many times. The rearrangement uses TRBV5-5 and TRBJ1-1; 8 nucleotides line up with TRBD1. The CDR3 has 14 residues. J gave up 3 bases and V 3 bases, and 4 bases lay outside the gene matches. Germline CDR1 reads SGHKS; CDR2 reads YYEKEE (reference sequence). The CDR3 region is CASSWTGPHTEAFF. CDR3 bases: TGTGCCAGCAGCTGGACAGGGCCCCACACTGAAGCTTTCTTT.

This clonotype was observed a few times. As DNA, the CDR3 is TGTGCCAGCAGCGTAGGTGGGGAGGCTGAAGCTTTCTTT. Protein: CASSVGGEAEAFF. The rearrangement links TRBV9 to TRBJ1-1; D gene ambiguous. Germline CDR1 SGDLS, CDR2 YYNGEE. The CDR3 loop spans 13 amino acids. V lost 0 bases to trimming and J lost 6 bases, with 9 bases between them.

This clonotype has ten or more counts. The chain carries TRBV28 and TRBJ2-3; D not certain. Trimming removed 3 bases from V and 1 base from J, with 5 bases in between. The CDR3 is made up of 13 amino acids. CDR1 MDHEN and CDR2 SYDVKM come from the germline V gene. The CDR3 sequence is CASSFDRTDTQYF. The CDR3 DNA is TGTGCCAGCAGTTTTGACCGCACAGATACGCAGTATTTT.

In nucleotides, the CDR3 is TGTGCCAGCTCAGCGGTCGCAGGGGCCGGGGGCCAAGAGACCCAGTACTTC. Translated, it gives CASSAVAGAGGQETQYF. The chain couples TRBV18 to TRBJ2-5, with D perhaps given as TRBD1 or TRBD2 (6 bases each). Trimming took off 5 bases at V and 1 base at J, with 20 bases between the two ends. CDR1 KGHSH and CDR2 LQKENI come from the germline V gene. This CDR3 contains 17 residues.

This clonotype was observed many times. This chain connects TRBV9 to TRBJ2-7, with 8 bases lining up with TRBD2. The V gene's germline CDR1 is SGDLS and CDR2 YYNGEE. CDR3 length equals 14 residues. Unmatched junction bases numbered 11, after V lost 3 bases and J lost 9 bases. This chain's CDR3 is CASSDAGTSGAQYF. CDR3 sequence (DNA): TGTGCCAGCAGCGATGCCGGGACTAGTGGTGCGCAGTACTTC.